In its sample, the clone carrying this T cell receptor (beta chain) was seen once. Here immunoSEQ multiplex PCR was the method, and the copy in TCRdb shows in-frame clones only, minus some. This table has 90,000 to 150,000 clones, around nine tenths appearing once. This entry is derived from a study of T cell responses to AZD1222 COVID-19 vaccine. Germline-derived CDR1 and CDR2 are SGHRS and YFSETQ. The CDR3 consists of 15 residues. After removal of 4 bases from V and 1 base from J, the junction contained 4 bases not matched to a gene. J is TRBJ1-1 and V is TRBV5-1; the match to TRBD1 covers 10 bases. Source: peripheral blood, taken on day 0 of AZD1222 vaccination. This sequence was found in an adult in good health. Written as DNA, the CDR3 is TGCGCCAGCAGCCCCGGGACAGGGGAGAACACTGAAGCTTTCTTT. Its translation is CASSPGTGENTEAFF.